This T cell receptor (beta chain) was recovered during a study of blood T cell repertoires in COVID-19. About the study: Both acute and convalescent COVID-19 samples were obtained from the United States, Italy and Spain.

In terms of age and location, participants ranged from roughly 18 to 90 years and lived in about two dozen US areas. In assigning cohorts, the study relied on participant-reported clinical history. Donors in Cohort 3 counted as recovered after two negative PCRs, clearance, or symptom resolution. Libraries were prepared by immunoSEQ multiplex PCR; TCRdb keeps only in-frame clonotypes and omits some of them. The sample yields around 150,000 clones, about four fifths seen once. The origin of this receptor is a woman aged 55-75 years who had recovered from COVID-19. The specimen sequenced was PBMCs or T cells enriched from blood (not recorded which).

CDR3 residues: CASSPGSKGLFF. CDR3 nucleotides: TGTGCCAGCAGTCCAGGGTCTAAGGGCCTGTTTTTT. The chain uses TRBV12-3 or TRBV12-4 and TRBJ1-4; possible D gene TRBD1, 5 bases. Trimming removed 5 bases from V and 14 bases from J, with 15 bases in between. The CDR3 extends over 12 amino acids.